Included here is one TCR beta chain sequence, with context. The record originates from a study of blood T cell repertoires in COVID-19. Repertoires were generated with immunoSEQ multiplex PCR, while TCRdb's copy carries only in-frame clones and drops some. The sample holds around 60,000 clones, roughly nine tenths seen once. The trim removed 6 bases at V and 2 bases at J, leaving 10 bases unmatched. The germline V gene has CDR1 LNHDA and CDR2 SQIVND (reference sequence). This CDR3 region has 17 residues. The V gene is TRBV19, the J gene TRBJ1-5; TRBD1 agrees at 10 bases. This receptor was taken from a man aged 55 to 70 with acute or convalescent COVID-19. Sequenced input: peripheral blood. This CDR3 reads CASRGQGGVRGNQPQHF. The CDR3 DNA is TGTGCCAGTAGAGGACAGGGGGGAGTACGGGGCAATCAGCCCCAGCATTTT.